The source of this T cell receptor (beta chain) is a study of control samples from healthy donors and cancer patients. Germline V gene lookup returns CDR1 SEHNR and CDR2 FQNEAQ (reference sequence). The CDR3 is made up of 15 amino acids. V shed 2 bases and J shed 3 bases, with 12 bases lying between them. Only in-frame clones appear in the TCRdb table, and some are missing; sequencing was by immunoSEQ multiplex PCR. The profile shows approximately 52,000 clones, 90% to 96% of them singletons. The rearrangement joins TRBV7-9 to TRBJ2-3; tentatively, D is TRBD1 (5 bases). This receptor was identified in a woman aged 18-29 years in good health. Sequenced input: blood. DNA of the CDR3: TGTGCCAGCAGCTTATTGCAGGGTCGGACAGATACGCAGTATTTT. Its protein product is CASSLLQGRTDTQYF.